This T cell receptor (beta chain) was retrieved from a study of T-cell memory formation after mild COVID-19. Overall study results and limits: Contracting CD4+ clones lay largely in CM and EM, with CD8+ ones residing in EMRA.

This CDR3 comprises 16 residues. Germline CDR1 reads DFQATT; CDR2 reads SNEGSKA (reference sequence). V lost 6 bases, J lost 7 bases, and 11 bases stayed unmatched. TCRdb re-analysed the 5' RACE reads in MiXCR, keeping a single row per CDR3 protein. This table has about 400,000 distinct CDR3 sequences, more than 20% appearing once. As for this clonotype: Its antigen remains unidentified.

The sequence derives from an adult woman who had mild COVID-19 (a few samples of this study predate the infection). Cell type and time point are not known. This chain links TRBV20-1 with TRBJ2-1; 14 bases line up with TRBD2. The sample taken for sequencing was PBMCs or a T cell subset sorted from them (not recorded which). CDR3 amino acids: CSAYTGTSGSRNEQFF. CDR3 coding DNA: TGCAGTGCGTACACCGGGACTAGCGGGAGCCGAAATGAGCAGTTCTTC.